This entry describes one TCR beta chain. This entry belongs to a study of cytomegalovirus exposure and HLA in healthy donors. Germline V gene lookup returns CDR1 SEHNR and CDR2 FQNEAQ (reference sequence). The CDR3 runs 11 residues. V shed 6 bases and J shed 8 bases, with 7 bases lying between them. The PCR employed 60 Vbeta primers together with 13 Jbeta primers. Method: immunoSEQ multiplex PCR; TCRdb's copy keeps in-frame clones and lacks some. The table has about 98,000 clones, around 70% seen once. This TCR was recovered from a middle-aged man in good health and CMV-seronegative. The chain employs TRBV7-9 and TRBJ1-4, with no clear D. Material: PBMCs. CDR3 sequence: CASREAEKLFF. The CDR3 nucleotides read TGTGCCAGCAGGGAAGCGGAAAAACTGTTTTTT.